Listed here are 14 T cell receptor beta chains from one sample, sequenced in a study of regulatory T cells in long-lasting Graves disease. TCR beta libraries were built with iRepertoire HTBI primers and Arm-PCR of CDR3 regions. TCRdb analysed the multiplex PCR reads with MiXCR anew, one entry per CDR3 protein. Here the sample spans about half a million distinct CDR3 sequences, 12% being singletons. As for time point: newly diagnosed GD, antithyroid drugs for less than 3 months. Preparation of the TCR library used RNA extracted from PBMCs. The sample was also reused in another study, on T cells in Graves' hyperthyroidism and ophthalmopathy.

Sequences were derived from peripheral blood mononuclear cells (PBMCs), sampled at new diagnosis, from a patient treated with antithyroid drugs. These TCRs come from a woman between 25 and 40 years old with Graves disease.

There are many counts of this clonotype. The chain has TRBV10-3 and TRBJ1-1; D unresolved. The CDR3 covers 16 residues. Trimming pared 0 bases from V and 3 bases from J, leaving 14 bases between. The germline V gene encodes CDR1 ENHRY and CDR2 SYGVKD. The CDR3 sequence: CAISESGMGGYTEAFF. The CDR3 nucleotides are TGTGCCATCAGTGAGTCGGGGATGGGCGGTTACACTGAAGCTTTCTTT.

This clonotype was detected ten times or more. V is TRBV11-3 and J is TRBJ2-1, with 9 bases that match TRBD1. The assigned J gene may be wrong: the sequence end matches TRBJ2-5 better. This CDR3 is 14 amino acids long. Germline loops: CDR1 SGHNT, CDR2 YENEEA. CDR3 nucleotide sequence: TGTGCCAGCAGCTTAGCACAGGGGGCAGAGACCCAGTACTTC. This translates into CASSLAQGAETQYF.

This clonotype showed up many times. The gene calls are TRBV2 and TRBJ2-4, with 8 bases fitting TRBD2. CDR1 is SNHLY and CDR2 is FYNNEI in the germline V gene. This CDR3 has 13 residues. V gave up 8 bases and J gave up 6 bases; unmatched junction bases: 6. In nucleotides, the CDR3 is TGTGCCAGCGTACTTCGGGAGGGAAACATTCAGTACTTC. Translating gives CASVLREGNIQYF.

CDR3 DNA sequence: TGCAGTGCTAGAGCCGCCGGGACGGATAGCAATCAGCCCCAGCATTTT. The encoded protein is CSARAAGTDSNQPQHF. The gene calls are TRBV20-1 and TRBJ1-5, with D possibly TRBD1 on 5 matching bases. Per germline, CDR1 DFQATT and CDR2 SNEGSKA (reference sequence). With 1 base removed from V and 0 bases from J, the gap between germline ends came to 13 bases. The CDR3 totals 16 residues.

This clonotype was detected many times. The chain uses TRBV2 and TRBJ2-1, with D possibly TRBD2 on 6 matching bases. This CDR3 contains 15 residues. The germline V gene has CDR1 SNHLY and CDR2 FYNNEI. V gave up 10 bases and J gave up 6 bases, with 22 bases separating them. CDR3 DNA sequence: TGTGCCACAAGCCCTAGGCTAGCGCTCGGCAATGAGCAGTTCTTC. Amino acids: CATSPRLALGNEQFF.

This clonotype has just one count. The V call is TRBV3-1, the J call TRBJ2-1; D uncertain. This CDR3 spans 18 amino acids. Trimming pared 3 bases from V and 4 bases from J, leaving 22 bases between. Germline V gene lookup returns CDR1 LGHDT and CDR2 YNNKEL (reference sequence). In nucleotides, the CDR3 is TGTGCCAGCAGCCACGCCTACCTTGGGGTCGTTAGGTACAATGAGCAGTTCTTC. Amino acid sequence: CASSHAYLGVVRYNEQFF.

The J gene is TRBJ2-6, the V gene TRBV7-3, with 8 bases lining up with TRBD2. Trimming removed 7 bases from V and 4 bases from J; junction bases left unmatched: 6. Germline values: CDR1 SGHTA, CDR2 FQGTGA. The CDR3 covers 15 residues. The CDR3 region is CASTAGGTGANVLTF. CDR3 sequence (DNA): TGTGCCAGCACGGCGGGGGGTACAGGGGCCAACGTCCTGACTTTC.

This clonotype came up many times. V usage is TRBV7-2 and J usage is TRBJ1-6; D uncertain. Trimming shortened V by 5 bases and J by 10 bases, and 12 bases separated the two germline ends. The CDR3 is made up of 13 amino acids. Looked up from germline, CDR1 is SGHTA and CDR2 is FQGNSA. In DNA form, the CDR3 reads TGTGCCAGCAGCGTAACCGGATCCTCACCCCTCCACTTT. Translating it yields CASSVTGSSPLHF.

This clonotype came up many times. This chain joins TRBV13 and TRBJ2-1; D is possibly TRBD1 (6 bases). Trimming removed 7 bases from V and 6 bases from J, with 13 bases in between. The CDR3 consists of 13 residues. Germline CDR1 is PRHDT and CDR2 is FYEKMQ (reference sequence). CDR3 bases: TGTGCCAGCAACAGGGATCTGGGCAATGAGCAGTTCTTC. Amino acids: CASNRDLGNEQFF.

This clonotype was recorded at least ten times. The rearrangement links TRBV19 to TRBJ1-5, with 9 bases matching TRBD1. CDR1 is LNHDA, CDR2 SQIVND, per germline (reference sequence). The CDR3 totals 18 residues. The trim removed 6 bases at V and 0 bases at J, leaving 12 bases unmatched. Here the CDR3 reads CASRRGGQGSYSNQPQHF. The CDR3 region has the DNA TGTGCCAGTAGGAGAGGGGGACAGGGAAGTTATAGCAATCAGCCCCAGCATTTT.

This clonotype was seen many times. The rearrangement joins TRBV7-9 to TRBJ2-1; D perhaps matches TRBD2 (5 bases). CDR1 is SEHNR, CDR2 FQNEAQ, per germline (reference sequence). The CDR3 has 15 amino acids. The V and J ends lost 1 base and 3 bases respectively, with 10 bases between them. The CDR3 loop reads CASSLDRELYNEQFF. In nucleotides, the CDR3 is TGTGCCAGCAGCTTAGACCGGGAACTCTACAATGAGCAGTTCTTC.

The chain recombines TRBV4-1 with TRBJ2-6; possibly TRBD1 or TRBD2 for D (5 bases each). The V gene's germline CDR1 is MGHRA and CDR2 YSYEKL. V shed 3 bases and J shed 4 bases, with 22 bases lying between them. CDR3 length: 19 residues. The CDR3 spells CASSHSRLGVRAGANVLTF. The CDR3 DNA reads TGCGCCAGCAGCCATTCTCGCTTGGGGGTTCGGGCCGGGGCCAACGTCCTGACTTTC.

This clonotype was seen ten or more times. The CDR3 nucleotides read TGTGCCACCAGCAGACTCACCGGGGAGCTGTTTTTT. Translation gives CATSRLTGELFF. This rearrangement joins TRBV15 to TRBJ2-2; D remains unclear. There are 12 residues in the CDR3. Germline lookup yields CDR1 LNHNV and CDR2 YYDKDF (reference sequence). Trimming left V 2 bases short and J 4 bases short, with 2 bases between.

At least ten counts were recorded for this clonotype. An end of the junction differs from the germline gene, which may be a read error. J is TRBJ2-7 and V is TRBV13; D not certain. The CDR3 covers 12 residues. Per germline, CDR1 PRHDT and CDR2 FYEKMQ (reference sequence). The DNA of the CDR3 is TGTGCCAGCAGTTTAGAGTCCTACGAGCAGTACTTC. Residues: CASSLESYEQYF.